These 22 T cell receptor beta chains came from one sample sequenced in a study of cytomegalovirus exposure and HLA in healthy donors. 13 Jbeta primers and 60 Vbeta primers were used for the PCR. Using immunoSEQ multiplex PCR, the repertoire was profiled, and TCRdb retains in-frame clones only, with some absent. The profile covers about 240,000 clones, with about 80% appearing a single time and around 8.3% taken by the ten largest. Sequenced input: PBMCs. The source of these receptors is a woman aged 55-69 years in good health and CMV-seropositive.

The chain has TRBV14 and TRBJ1-1; TRBD1 agrees at 8 bases. V lost 0 bases and J lost 0; bases outside the gene matches: 9. The V gene's germline CDR1 is SGHDN and CDR2 FVKESK. This CDR3 is built from 18 residues. The CDR3 reads CASSQDQGARGMNTEAFF. The CDR3 DNA is TGTGCCAGCAGCCAAGATCAGGGGGCGAGGGGCATGAACACTGAAGCTTTCTTT.

Turning to this clone: A read error may account for a junction end that differs from germline. This rearrangement joins TRBV18 to TRBJ2-3, with a tentative D call TRBD1 (6 bases). Germline V CDR1 and CDR2: KGHSH, LQKENI. The CDR3 is made up of 15 amino acids. The CDR3 DNA reads TGTGCCAGCTCCCCACAAGGGGGACCCACAGATACGCAGTATTTT. Amino acid sequence: CASSPQGGPTDTQYF.

V usage is TRBV6-5 and J usage is TRBJ1-5; possible D gene TRBD1, 6 bases. Between the trimmed V and J ends, which lost 2 bases and 4 bases, there was a span of 6 bases. The CDR3 length is 13 residues. Germline V gene sequence: CDR1 MNHEY, CDR2 SVGAGI. The CDR3 reads CASSYGQNQPQHF. CDR3 in DNA: TGTGCCAGCAGTTACGGACAGAATCAGCCCCAGCATTTT.

Concerning this clone itself: Other nucleotide sequences from this sample produce the same CDR3. The rearrangement uses TRBV5-1 and TRBJ1-4; a weak D match, TRBD1 (6 bases). The CDR3 covers 15 residues. V lost 4 bases and J lost 5, with 15 bases in between. Germline V gene sequence: CDR1 SGHRS, CDR2 YFSETQ. CDR3 region: CASSPRTVHNEKLFF. The DNA of the CDR3 is TGCGCCAGCAGCCCAAGGACAGTTCACAATGAAAAACTGTTTTTT.

The chain combines TRBV5-1 with TRBJ2-3; perhaps TRBD2 as D (5 bases). The V end lost 4 bases, the J end lost 5 bases, and 17 bases lay between the germline ends. The CDR3 runs 15 residues. The germline V gene has CDR1 SGHRS and CDR2 YFSETQ. The CDR3 here is CASSLQPPEGDTQYF. The CDR3 DNA reads TGCGCCAGCAGCCTACAACCGCCCGAGGGAGATACGCAGTATTTT. Based on the CDR3 plus reference TRBV5-1 and TRBJ2-3, the full variable domain is KAGVTQTPRYLIKTRGQQVTLSCSPISGHRSVSWYQQTPGQGLQFLFEYFSETQRNKGNFPGRFSGRQFSNSRSEMNVSTLELGDSALYLCASSLQPPEGDTQYFGPGTRLTVL.

Turning to this clone: Other DNA sequences in the sample encode the same CDR3. The chain recombines TRBV5-1 with TRBJ1-1; D perhaps matches TRBD1 (5 bases). This CDR3 has 12 residues. Germline V lookup: CDR1 SGHRS, CDR2 YFSETQ. With 2 bases removed from V and 3 bases from J, the gap between germline ends came to 5 bases. CDR3 sequence reads: CASSLQDTEAFF. In DNA form, the CDR3 reads TGCGCCAGCAGCTTACAGGACACTGAAGCTTTCTTT.

This clone was picked up one time. The V gene is TRBV10-3, the J gene TRBJ2-1, with D possibly TRBD2 on 5 matching bases. This CDR3 region has 15 residues. Per germline, CDR1 ENHRY and CDR2 SYGVKD. Trimming took 2 bases from V and 0 from J, leaving 8 bases between them. The DNA for the CDR3 is TGTGCCATCAGTGAGCGGGGAGACTCCTACAATGAGCAGTTCTTC. It codes for CAISERGDSYNEQFF.

V gene TRBV5-4 combines with J gene TRBJ2-3, with a tentative D call TRBD1 (6 bases). Trimming took off 2 bases at V and 5 bases at J, with 9 bases between the two ends. The V gene's germline CDR1 is SGHNT and CDR2 YYREEE (reference sequence). This CDR3 region has 13 residues. This CDR3 reads CASSFLQGDTQYF. The CDR3 DNA follows: TGTGCCAGCAGCTTCCTACAGGGAGATACGCAGTATTTT.

V is TRBV28 and J is TRBJ1-2, with D possibly being TRBD1 (5 bases). The V gene's germline CDR1 is MDHEN and CDR2 SYDVKM. V lost 0 bases to trimming and J lost 7 bases, with 12 bases between them. The CDR3 consists of 14 residues. DNA of the CDR3: TGTGCCAGCAGTTTATGGGCAGGGATTTCTGGCTACACCTTC. Residues: CASSLWAGISGYTF.

This chain joins TRBV19 and TRBJ1-2; D not resolved. The CDR3 is 15 residues long. Germline V gives CDR1 LNHDA, CDR2 SQIVND (reference sequence). The V and J ends lost 7 bases and 0 bases respectively, with 15 bases between them. The DNA for the CDR3 is TGTGCCAGTACCTATGGACTCGGAGCTAACTATGGCTACACCTTC. It translates to CASTYGLGANYGYTF.

This chain joins TRBV10-1 and TRBJ2-1; D is uncertain. V lost 9 bases and J lost 7, with 19 bases in between. The CDR3 has 14 amino acids. Germline values: CDR1 WNHNN, CDR2 SYGVQD (reference sequence). The DNA of the CDR3 is TGCGCCAGTAGCCCCTTTGAGACCTGGAATGAGCAGTTCTTC. This encodes CASSPFETWNEQFF.

This clone was seen a single time. V gene TRBV9 combines with J gene TRBJ2-2; TRBD2 matches at 10 bases. This CDR3 has 16 amino acids. V shed 3 bases, J shed 0 bases, and the junction held 2 bases outside the gene matches. Germline values: CDR1 SGDLS, CDR2 YYNGEE. The CDR3 region has the DNA TGTGCCAGCAGCGCGGGACTAGCGACGAACACCGGGGAGCTGTTTTTT. Amino acids: CASSAGLATNTGELFF. Together with reference TRBV9 and TRBJ2-2, the CDR3 gives the full variable domain: DSGVTQTPKHLITATGQRVTLRCSPRSGDLSVYWYQQSLDQGLQFLIQYYNGEERAKGNILERFSAQQFPDLHSELNLSSLELGDSALYFCASSAGLATNTGELFFGEGSRLTVL.

The chain carries TRBV6-5 and TRBJ1-1; 11 bases are shared with TRBD1. The junction had 7 bases not matched to a gene; V was cut back by 5 bases and J by 5 bases. Germline V gene sequence: CDR1 MNHEY, CDR2 SVGAGI. The CDR3 is 15 residues long. CDR3: CASSAPGQGGTEAFF. The CDR3 DNA reads TGTGCCAGCAGTGCACCGGGACAGGGGGGGACTGAAGCTTTCTTT.

Remarks on this clone: Different DNA sequences within this sample yield the same CDR3. This chain links TRBV9 with TRBJ2-1; D possibly corresponds to TRBD1 (6 bases). Germline CDR1 reads SGDLS; CDR2 reads YYNGEE. The CDR3 is 15 residues long. Trimming stripped 0 bases from V and 1 base from J, with 8 bases between. The DNA of the CDR3 is TGTGCCAGCAGCGTAGGGCAGGGGTCCTACAATGAGCAGTTCTTC. Translation: CASSVGQGSYNEQFF.

This chain joins TRBV27 and TRBJ2-7; D is perhaps TRBD2 (5 bases). CDR1 is MNHEY, CDR2 SMNVEV, per germline (reference sequence). The V gene lost 10 bases and the J gene lost 3 bases, with 16 bases spanning the gap. This CDR3 has 13 residues. The CDR3 nucleotides read TGTGCCACCCGGCCATCGGGAAACTACGAGCAGTACTTC. As protein: CATRPSGNYEQYF.

The CDR3 region has the DNA TGTGCCAGCAGTTTACAGACTAGCTACTCGGAGACCCAGTACTTC. This translates into CASSLQTSYSETQYF. The chain uses TRBV28 and TRBJ2-5, with 7 bases that match TRBD2. Germline V gives CDR1 MDHEN, CDR2 SYDVKM. CDR3 length: 15 residues. The V gene end was trimmed by 2 bases and the J gene end by 5 bases; junction bases not matched to a gene: 8.

J is TRBJ2-5 and V is TRBV5-1; D not certain. The closer fit of TRBJ2-7 to the DNA end suggests the J call may be wrong. This CDR3 spans 15 amino acids. Germline V CDR1 and CDR2: SGHRS, YFSETQ. The CDR3 spells CASRNSRSPTYEQYF. The CDR3 DNA is TGCGCCAGCAGGAACTCTCGGTCCCCTACCTACGAGCAGTACTTC.

The chain combines TRBV5-8 with TRBJ1-5; tentative D call: TRBD1 (5 bases). V lost 4 bases to trimming and J lost 4 bases, with 9 bases between them. The CDR3 runs 13 residues. Per germline, CDR1 SGHTS and CDR2 YDEGEE. The CDR3 loop is CASSPRVNQPQHF. The DNA of the CDR3 is TGTGCCAGCAGCCCCAGGGTAAATCAGCCCCAGCATTTT.

This sequence joins TRBV5-1 and TRBJ2-1; D call uncertain. Germline V gene data show CDR1 as SGHRS and CDR2 as YFSETQ. The V and J ends lost 4 bases and 8 bases respectively, with 7 bases between them. The CDR3 is made up of 11 amino acids. CDR3 protein: CASSTTHEQFF. In DNA form, the CDR3 reads TGCGCCAGCAGCACAACCCATGAGCAGTTCTTC.

V gene TRBV2 combines with J gene TRBJ1-2, with no clear D. This CDR3 region has 14 residues. Trimming cost V 6 bases and J 0 bases, with 11 bases left between them. Germline CDR1 is SNHLY and CDR2 is FYNNEI. CDR3: CASRGGGPNYGYTF. The CDR3 bases are TGTGCCAGCAGGGGAGGTGGTCCTAACTATGGCTACACCTTC.

The gene calls are TRBV6-5 and TRBJ2-2; TRBD1 agrees at 8 bases. The CDR3 covers 13 residues. The germline V gene encodes CDR1 MNHEY and CDR2 SVGAGI. The trim removed 4 bases at V and 6 bases at J, leaving 1 base unmatched. DNA of the CDR3: TGTGCCAGCAGTTTGACAGGGGCCGGGGAGCTGTTTTTT. It translates to CASSLTGAGELFF.

This sequence joins TRBV21-1 and TRBJ2-3; TRBD1, the table's D call, lacks a check against the DNA. TRBV21-1 counts as a pseudogene. This CDR3 comprises 14 residues. Here the CDR3 reads CASSRKFSADTQYF. The CDR3 DNA reads as TGTGCCAGCAGCAGAAAATTCTCAGCAGATACGCAGTATTTT.